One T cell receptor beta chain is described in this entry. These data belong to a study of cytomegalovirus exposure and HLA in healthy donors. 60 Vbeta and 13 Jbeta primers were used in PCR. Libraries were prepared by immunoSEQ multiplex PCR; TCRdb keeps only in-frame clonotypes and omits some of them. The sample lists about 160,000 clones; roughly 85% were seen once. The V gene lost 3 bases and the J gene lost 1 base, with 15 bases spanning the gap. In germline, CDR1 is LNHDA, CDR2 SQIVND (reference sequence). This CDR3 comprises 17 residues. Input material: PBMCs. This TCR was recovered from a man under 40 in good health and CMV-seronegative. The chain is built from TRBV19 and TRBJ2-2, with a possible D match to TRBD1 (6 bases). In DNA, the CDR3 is TGTGCCAGTAGTATGGGGGCCGACAGACGGAACACCGGGGAGCTGTTTTTT. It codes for CASSMGADRRNTGELFF.